These T cell receptor beta chains were read from a single sample in a study of T cell responses to AZD1222 COVID-19 vaccine. Data came from immunoSEQ multiplex PCR; TCRdb stores just in-frame clones and leaves some out. This sample has around 130,000 clones, with approximately 94% found just once. Sequencing used peripheral blood, obtained on day 0 of AZD1222 vaccination. The origin of the receptors is an adult in good health. CDR3s include the opening cysteine and the closing phenylalanine or tryptophan. A clone size is listed for some rows: how often the clone was seen (once, few, many), or a class if it is expanded.

14,TRBV2,-,CASNSGTVYNEQFF
16,TRBV11-2,-,CASSSYPGTGGDEQYF
16,TRBV2,once,CASSVSTSGSSYEQYF
14,TRBV9,-,CASSVEGGNEKLFF
16,TRBV15,-,CATSRDYDKGNTEAFF
14,TRBV7-3,-,CASSLNPTGGGYTF
17,TRBV5-1,-,CASSLVVGGTVTYEQYF
14,TRBV6-6,-,CASIDRARNTEAFF
15,TRBV6-1,-,CASSDHWERNQPQHF
14,TRBV19,-,CASSPRYGLDTQYF
13,TRBV7-3,-,CASSLGPTDIQYF
14,TRBV15,-,CATTPEGWNSPLHF
16,TRBV7-8,few,CASSPRGLWEPYEQYF
16,TRBV7-2,-,CASSLVGGAAQETQYF
14,TRBV7-2,-,CASSYNVLSREQYF
13,TRBV18,-,CASSPEEGVTQYF
16,TRBV5-1,once,CASSSLTGGGQETQYF
12,TRBV27,few,CASGIPGGEQFF
11,TRBV27,-,CASSGRTEAFF
14,TRBV27,-,CASAQGDFTGELFF
15,TRBV16,-,CASSDQGADSYEQYF
15,TRBV19,-,CASSWDWSGSYEQYF
13,TRBV2,-,CASSNRGHQPQHF
15,TRBV28,-,CASSTRAFRAGELFF
14,TRBV6-1,-,CASSEGSTNEKLFF
16,TRBV6-2/TRBV6-3,-,CASSRTSRRVTGELFF
17,TRBV9,-,CASSVFGGGADYNEQFF
15,TRBV28,-,CASRGAGNVWDTQYF
15,TRBV4-2,-,CASSLPGNMNTEAFF
15,TRBV7-8,-,CASSPLAINTGELFF
14,TRBV28,once,CASRDRGRGDEQFF
18,TRBV7-8,-,CASSLWSRTSSRDNEQFF
16,TRBV10-3,-,CAISEYGETGNYGYTF
15,TRBV7-2,-,CASSLRRQAEETQYF
16,TRBV4-3,-,CASSQDMGLSNYGYTF
11,TRBV6-5,-,CASTNLGPAFF
15,TRBV28,-,CASSLGAAGTGELFF
14,TRBV28,-,CASVHFSNTGELFF
15,TRBV5-4,-,CASSLAAENTGELFF
14,TRBV27,-,CASSLSGAQYEQYF
16,TRBV7-2,-,CASSPGGVWVGNTIYF
17,TRBV30,-,CAWSVTRMDYSNQPQHF
15,TRBV9,-,CASSVGEGSNQPQHF
15,TRBV5-1,-,CASSLSGRTDEKLFF
15,TRBV6-2/TRBV6-3,-,CASSQPGQGNYGYTF